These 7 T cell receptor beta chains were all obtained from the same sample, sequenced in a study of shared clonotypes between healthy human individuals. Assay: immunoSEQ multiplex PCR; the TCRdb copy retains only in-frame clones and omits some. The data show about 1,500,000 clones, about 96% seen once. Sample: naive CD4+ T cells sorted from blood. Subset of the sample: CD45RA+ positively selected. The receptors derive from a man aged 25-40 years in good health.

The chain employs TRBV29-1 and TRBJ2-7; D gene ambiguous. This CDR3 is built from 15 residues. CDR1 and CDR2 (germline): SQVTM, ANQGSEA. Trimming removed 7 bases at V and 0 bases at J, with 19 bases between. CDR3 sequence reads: CSATPGIRSSYEQYF. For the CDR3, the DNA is TGCAGCGCCACCCCGGGTATTAGGAGCTCCTACGAGCAGTACTTC.

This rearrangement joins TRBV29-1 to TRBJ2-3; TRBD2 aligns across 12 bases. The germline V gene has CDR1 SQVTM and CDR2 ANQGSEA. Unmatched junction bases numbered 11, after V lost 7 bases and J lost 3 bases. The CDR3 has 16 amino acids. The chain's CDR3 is CSAGLAGLPQTDTQYF. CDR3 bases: TGCAGCGCGGGACTAGCGGGTTTGCCCCAAACAGATACGCAGTATTTT.

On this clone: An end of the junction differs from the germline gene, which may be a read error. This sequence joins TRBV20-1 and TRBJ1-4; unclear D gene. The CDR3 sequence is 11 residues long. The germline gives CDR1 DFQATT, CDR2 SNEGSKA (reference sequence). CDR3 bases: TGCAGTGCTGGATCCCCACCTCGAGGGCTCTTT. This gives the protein CSAGSPPRGLF.

For the CDR3, the DNA is TGTGCCAGCAGTTTAGCGGGGGCAGGGTTCCATGAGCAGTTCTTC. Protein sequence: CASSLAGAGFHEQFF. The chain has TRBV28 and TRBJ2-1, with D possibly TRBD2 on 7 matching bases. The CDR3 runs 15 residues. V shed 2 bases and J shed 8 bases, with 16 bases lying between them. Germline CDR1 and CDR2: MDHEN and SYDVKM.

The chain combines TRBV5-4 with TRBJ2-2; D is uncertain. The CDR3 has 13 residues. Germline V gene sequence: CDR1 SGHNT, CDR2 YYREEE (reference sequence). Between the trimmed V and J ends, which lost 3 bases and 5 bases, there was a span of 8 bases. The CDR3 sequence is CASSSIATGELFF. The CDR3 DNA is TGTGCCAGCAGCTCAATAGCAACCGGGGAGCTGTTTTTT.

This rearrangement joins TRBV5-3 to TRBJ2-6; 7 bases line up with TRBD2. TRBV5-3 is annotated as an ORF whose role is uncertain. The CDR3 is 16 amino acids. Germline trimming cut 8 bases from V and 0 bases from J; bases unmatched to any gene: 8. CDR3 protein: CARKEGGNSGANVLTF. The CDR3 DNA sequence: TGTGCCAGGAAGGAGGGAGGGAACTCTGGGGCCAACGTCCTGACTTTC.

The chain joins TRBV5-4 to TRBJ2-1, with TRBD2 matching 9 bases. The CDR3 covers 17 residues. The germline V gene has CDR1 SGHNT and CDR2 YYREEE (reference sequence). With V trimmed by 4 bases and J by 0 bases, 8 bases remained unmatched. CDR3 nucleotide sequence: TGTGCCAGCAGCGTGACTAGCGGAGAGAGCTCCTACAATGAGCAGTTCTTC. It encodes CASSVTSGESSYNEQFF.